These 9 T cell receptor beta chains originate from one sample sequenced in a study of cytomegalovirus exposure and HLA in healthy donors. Only in-frame clones appear in the TCRdb table, and some are missing; sequencing was by immunoSEQ multiplex PCR. The table includes tens of thousands of clones, under 98% detected once. The specimen was PBMCs. The receptors shown here come from a young man in good health and CMV-seropositive.

The J gene is TRBJ2-1, the V gene TRBV5-1; the match to TRBD2 covers 15 bases. V shed 4 bases and J 8 bases; nucleotides not matched to a gene: 4. The germline gives CDR1 SGHRS, CDR2 YFSETQ. The CDR3 consists of 15 residues. CDR3 in amino acids: CASSQGLAGGHEQFF. In DNA, the CDR3 is TGCGCCAGCAGCCAGGGACTAGCGGGAGGTCATGAGCAGTTCTTC.

J is TRBJ2-1 and V is TRBV2; 10 nucleotides line up with TRBD1. This CDR3 contains 14 residues. The V gene end was trimmed by 7 bases and the J gene end by 4 bases; junction bases not matched to a gene: 4. The V gene's germline CDR1 is SNHLY and CDR2 FYNNEI. CDR3 nucleotide sequence: TGTGCCAGCACGGGACAGGGGCGATACAATGAGCAGTTCTTC. The encoded protein is CASTGQGRYNEQFF.

The chain recombines TRBV5-1 with TRBJ2-7, with D possibly being TRBD2 (5 bases). The germline V and J ends were trimmed by 4 bases and 5 bases, with 13 bases remaining between them. In germline, CDR1 is SGHRS, CDR2 YFSETQ. CDR3 length: 13 residues. In DNA form, the CDR3 reads TGCGCCAGCAGCCAGAGAGGGATCCACGAGCAGTACTTC. Residues: CASSQRGIHEQYF.

The V call is TRBV5-1, the J call TRBJ1-1, with 8 bases fitting TRBD1. This CDR3 spans 14 amino acids. V shed 2 bases and J 4 bases; nucleotides not matched to a gene: 4. The V gene's germline CDR1 is SGHRS and CDR2 YFSETQ. The CDR3 coding sequence is TGCGCCAGCAGCTTCAACAGGGGGACCACTGAAGCTTTCTTT. Translated, it gives CASSFNRGTTEAFF.

This CDR3 is CASSLAASGITGELFF. In nucleotides, the CDR3 is TGCGCCAGCAGCTTGGCGGCTAGCGGGATAACCGGGGAGCTGTTTTTT. V usage is TRBV5-1 and J usage is TRBJ2-2; 9 bases match TRBD2. The junction had 5 bases not matched to a gene; V was cut back by 0 bases and J by 5 bases. This CDR3 has 16 residues. The germline V gene encodes CDR1 SGHRS and CDR2 YFSETQ.

The V call is TRBV25-1, the J call TRBJ1-2; 7 nucleotides align to TRBD1. With V trimmed by 4 bases and J by 4 bases, 3 bases remained unmatched. The CDR3 length is 13 residues. CDR1 MGHDK and CDR2 SYGVNS come from the germline V gene. As DNA, the CDR3 is TGTGCCAGCAGTGCCCGGGACAGCTATGGCTACACCTTC. Translating it yields CASSARDSYGYTF.

The sample holds one count of this clone. The V and J genes are TRBV2 and TRBJ2-1, with D perhaps TRBD1 (6 bases). The CDR3 is 14 amino acids. Trimming removed 7 bases from V and 2 bases from J, with 12 bases in between. Germline assignment: CDR1 SNHLY and CDR2 FYNNEI. As DNA, the CDR3 is TGTGCCAGCAATCAGGGGATCGCCTACAATGAGCAGTTCTTC. The encoded protein is CASNQGIAYNEQFF.

The chain has TRBV5-1 and TRBJ1-1; possibly TRBD1 for D (5 bases). The CDR3 sequence is 14 residues long. Trimming stripped 2 bases from V and 3 bases from J, with 11 bases between. The germline CDR1 and CDR2 sequences are SGHRS and YFSETQ. The CDR3 sequence is CASSFSRGDTEAFF. CDR3 DNA sequence: TGCGCCAGCAGCTTTTCCCGGGGGGACACTGAAGCTTTCTTT.

The rearrangement links TRBV11-3 to TRBJ1-5; 7 bases are shared with TRBD1. This CDR3 contains 17 residues. Germline trimming cut 6 bases from V and 3 bases from J; bases unmatched to any gene: 14. CDR1 is SGHNT, CDR2 YENEEA, per germline. The CDR3 is CASRYYRGLPLNQPQHF. The DNA for the CDR3 is TGTGCCAGCAGGTATTACAGGGGACTTCCTCTCAATCAGCCCCAGCATTTT. The full variable domain, its missing parts supplied by reference TRBV11-3 and TRBJ1-5, is EAGVVQSPRYKIIEKKQPVAFWCNPISGHNTLYWYLQNLGQGPELLIRYENEEAVDDSQLPKDRFSAERLKGVDSTLKIQPAELGDSAVYLCASRYYRGLPLNQPQHFGDGTRLSIL.